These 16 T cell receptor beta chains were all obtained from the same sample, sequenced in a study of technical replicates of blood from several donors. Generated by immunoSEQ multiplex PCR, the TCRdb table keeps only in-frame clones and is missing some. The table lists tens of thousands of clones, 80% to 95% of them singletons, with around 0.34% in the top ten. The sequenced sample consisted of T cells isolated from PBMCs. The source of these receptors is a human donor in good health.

Written as DNA, the CDR3 is TGTGCCAGCAGCTACCGGGGACAGGGGCTAGAGACCCAGTACTTC. This translates into CASSYRGQGLETQYF. This chain connects TRBV11-3 to TRBJ2-5, with 10 bases identical to TRBD1. Germline V gene lookup returns CDR1 SGHNT and CDR2 YENEEA. The CDR3 extends over 15 amino acids. With 4 bases clipped from V and 4 bases from J, the junction kept 6 bases outside the gene matches.

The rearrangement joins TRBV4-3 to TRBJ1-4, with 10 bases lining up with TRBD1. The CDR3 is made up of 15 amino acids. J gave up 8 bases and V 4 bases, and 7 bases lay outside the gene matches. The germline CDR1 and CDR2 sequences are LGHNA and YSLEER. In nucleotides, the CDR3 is TGCGCCAGCAGCCCCTTGGGACAGGGGCACGAAAAACTGTTTTTT. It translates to CASSPLGQGHEKLFF.

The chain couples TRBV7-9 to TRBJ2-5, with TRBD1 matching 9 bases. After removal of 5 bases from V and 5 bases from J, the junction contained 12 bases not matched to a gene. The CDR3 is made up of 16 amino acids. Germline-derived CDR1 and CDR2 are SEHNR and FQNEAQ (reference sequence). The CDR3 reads CASSPRTGAESETQYF. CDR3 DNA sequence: TGTGCCAGCAGCCCTCGGACAGGGGCCGAGAGTGAGACCCAGTACTTC.

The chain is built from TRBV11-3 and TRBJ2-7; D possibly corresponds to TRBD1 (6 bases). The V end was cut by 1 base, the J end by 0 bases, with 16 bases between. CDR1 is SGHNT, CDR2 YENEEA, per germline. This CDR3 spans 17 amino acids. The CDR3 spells CASSLARRRGTSYEQYF. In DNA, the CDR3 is TGTGCCAGCAGCTTAGCCCGTAGAAGGGGGACCTCCTACGAGCAGTACTTC. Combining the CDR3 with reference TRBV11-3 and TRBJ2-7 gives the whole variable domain EAGVVQSPRYKIIEKKQPVAFWCNPISGHNTLYWYLQNLGQGPELLIRYENEEAVDDSQLPKDRFSAERLKGVDSTLKIQPAELGDSAVYLCASSLARRRGTSYEQYFGPGTRLTVT.

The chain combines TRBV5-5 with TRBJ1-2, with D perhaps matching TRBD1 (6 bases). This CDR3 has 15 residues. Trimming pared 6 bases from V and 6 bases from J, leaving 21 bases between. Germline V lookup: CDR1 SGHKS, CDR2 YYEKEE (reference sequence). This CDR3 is CASIVTGSQGNGYTF. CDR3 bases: TGTGCCAGCATCGTTACGGGATCTCAGGGGAATGGCTACACCTTC.

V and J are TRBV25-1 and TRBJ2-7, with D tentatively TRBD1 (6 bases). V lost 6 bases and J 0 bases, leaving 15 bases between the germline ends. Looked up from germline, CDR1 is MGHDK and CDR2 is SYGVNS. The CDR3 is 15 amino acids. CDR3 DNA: TGTGCCAGCAGAAGCGCAGGGGCGAACTCCTACGAGCAGTACTTC. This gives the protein CASRSAGANSYEQYF.

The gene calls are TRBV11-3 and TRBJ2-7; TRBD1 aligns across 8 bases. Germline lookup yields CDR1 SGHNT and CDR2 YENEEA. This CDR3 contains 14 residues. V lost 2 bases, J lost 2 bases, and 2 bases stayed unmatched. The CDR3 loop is CASSLTDRAYEQYF. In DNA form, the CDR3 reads TGTGCCAGCAGCTTAACGGACAGGGCCTACGAGCAGTACTTC.

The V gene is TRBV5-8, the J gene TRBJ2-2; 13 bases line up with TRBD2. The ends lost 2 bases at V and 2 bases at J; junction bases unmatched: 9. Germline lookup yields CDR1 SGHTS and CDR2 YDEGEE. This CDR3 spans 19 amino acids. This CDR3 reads CASSLSRTSGSRNTGELFF. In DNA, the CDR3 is TGTGCCAGCAGCTTATCAAGGACTAGCGGGAGTCGAAACACCGGGGAGCTGTTTTTT.

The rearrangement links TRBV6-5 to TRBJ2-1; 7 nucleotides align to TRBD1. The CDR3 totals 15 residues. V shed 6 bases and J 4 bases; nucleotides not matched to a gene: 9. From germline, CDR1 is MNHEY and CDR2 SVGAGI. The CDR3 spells CASSLGQARYNEQFF. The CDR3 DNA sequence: TGTGCCAGCAGCCTTGGACAGGCTAGGTACAATGAGCAGTTCTTC.

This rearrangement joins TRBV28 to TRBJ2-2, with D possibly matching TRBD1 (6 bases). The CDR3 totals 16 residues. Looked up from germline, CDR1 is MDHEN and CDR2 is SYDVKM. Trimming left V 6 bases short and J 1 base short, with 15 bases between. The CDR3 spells CASRGYRAKNTGELFF. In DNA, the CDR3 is TGTGCCAGCAGGGGTTACAGGGCGAAGAACACCGGGGAGCTGTTTTTT.

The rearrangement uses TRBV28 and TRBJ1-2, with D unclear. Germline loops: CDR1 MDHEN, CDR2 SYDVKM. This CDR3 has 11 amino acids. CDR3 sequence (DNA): TGTGCTCTGGCGGTAAACTATGGCTACACCTTC. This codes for CALAVNYGYTF.

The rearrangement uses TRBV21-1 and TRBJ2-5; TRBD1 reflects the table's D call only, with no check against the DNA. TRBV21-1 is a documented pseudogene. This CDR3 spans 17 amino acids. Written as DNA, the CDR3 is TGTGCCAGCAGCAAAGGCCTCTTCAGGGGGCGGCGGGAGACCCAGTACTTC. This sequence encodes CASSKGLFRGRRETQYF.

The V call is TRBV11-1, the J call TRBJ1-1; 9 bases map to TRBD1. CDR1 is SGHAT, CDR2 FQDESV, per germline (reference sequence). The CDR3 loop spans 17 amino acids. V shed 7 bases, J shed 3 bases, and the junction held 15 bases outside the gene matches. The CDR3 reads CASNFPGQGLQHTEAFF. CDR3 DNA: TGTGCCAGCAACTTTCCGGGACAGGGCCTCCAGCACACTGAAGCTTTCTTT.

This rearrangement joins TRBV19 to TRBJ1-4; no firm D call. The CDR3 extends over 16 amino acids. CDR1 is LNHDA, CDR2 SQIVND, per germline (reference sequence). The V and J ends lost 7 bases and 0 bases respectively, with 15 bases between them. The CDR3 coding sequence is TGTGCCAGTACACCTCCGGGTTATCCAACTAATGAAAAACTGTTTTTT. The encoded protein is CASTPPGYPTNEKLFF.

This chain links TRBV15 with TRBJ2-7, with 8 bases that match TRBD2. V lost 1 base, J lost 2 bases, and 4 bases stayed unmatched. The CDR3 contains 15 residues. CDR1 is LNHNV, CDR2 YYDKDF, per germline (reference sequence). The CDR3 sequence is CATSRVLAGPYEQYF. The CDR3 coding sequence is TGTGCCACCAGCAGAGTTTTAGCGGGACCCTACGAGCAGTACTTC.

CDR3 amino acids: CASSPDRTAPIPYEQYF. The CDR3 region has the DNA TGTGCCAGCAGCCCCGACCGGACAGCGCCTATTCCATACGAGCAGTACTTC. The chain uses TRBV7-9 and TRBJ2-7; possibly TRBD1 for D (6 bases). In germline, CDR1 is SEHNR, CDR2 FQNEAQ (reference sequence). The CDR3 covers 17 residues. V lost 5 bases, J lost 4 bases, and 24 bases lay in between.